The rows below give T cell receptor beta chains drawn from one sample of a study of neurological immune-mediated disorders. TCRdb analysed the 5' RACE reads with MiXCR anew, one entry per CDR3 protein. The data hold about 21,000 distinct CDR3 sequences, with around 14% observed a single time. The sequencing input was PBMCs. These receptors came from a female donor with HTLV-1-associated myelopathy (HAM/TSP). The conserved cysteine and the conserved F or W are not part of the CDR3 here.

14 | TRBJ2-2 | TRBV24-1 | ATSDLGRGNTGELF
12 | TRBJ1-1 | TRBV5-5 | ASSLDLVSTEAF
12 | TRBJ2-7 | TRBV20-1 | SAAGQFPSYEQY
13 | TRBJ2-3 | TRBV29-1 | SVVEQGGGTDTQY
15 | TRBJ2-1 | TRBV5-1 | ASSLVLRGQGANEQF
14 | TRBJ2-1 | TRBV7-9 | ASSPRSAGGPGEQF
11 | TRBJ2-7 | TRBV21-1 | ASPGTGHYEQY
11 | TRBJ2-7 | TRBV20-1 | SARDGRGYEQY
11 | TRBJ2-7 | TRBV6-6 | ASSSGTSDEQY
12 | TRBJ1-1 | TRBV29-1 | SVSRRGGDTEAF
11 | TRBJ2-7 | TRBV29-1 | SVETGSAYEQY
13 | TRBJ1-5 | TRBV20-1 | SAIAAGDSNQPQH
11 | TRBJ2-5 | TRBV27 | ASSLQGAETQY
10 | TRBJ2-7 | TRBV29-1 | SARDRAYEQY
13 | TRBJ1-1 | TRBV9 | ASSAGHLFRTEAF
9 | TRBJ2-4 | TRBV7-9 | ASSSGEVQY
10 | TRBJ2-1 | TRBV30 | AWSGISNEQF
13 | TRBJ1-4 | TRBV7-9 | ASRPGTAGNEKLF
12 | TRBJ1-2 | TRBV4-3 | ASSPARAGYGYT
13 | TRBJ2-1 | TRBV9 | ASSRGLAGVDEQF
13 | TRBJ2-7 | TRBV11-1 | ASSLGAGSSYEQY
16 | TRBJ2-3 | TRBV27 | ASSSFSSGGGFTDTQY
12 | TRBJ2-5 | TRBV5-1 | ASSEPPNQETQY
11 | TRBJ1-4 | TRBV20-1 | SATQGLDEKLF
13 | TRBJ2-2 | TRBV5-1 | ASSLGQGLAGELF
12 | TRBJ2-3 | TRBV3-1 | ASSQEPRPDTQY
12 | TRBJ2-3 | TRBV5-1 | ASSFGQGADTQY
20 | TRBJ1-5 | TRBV3-1 | ASSQGPLRDREWTGSNQPQH
12 | TRBJ1-6 | TRBV20-1 | SANPGQAEGTLH
13 | TRBJ2-3 | TRBV5-1 | ASSIGQYNTDTQY
13 | TRBJ1-5 | TRBV6-4 | ASSDRRQGNQPQH
13 | TRBJ2-1 | TRBV7-2 | ASSLRGLAINEQF
14 | TRBJ2-2 | TRBV28 | ASRPYRVAKEGELF
13 | TRBJ1-1 | TRBV20-1 | SARRTGGMNTEAF
11 | TRBJ1-1 | TRBV7-9 | ASSSSGGTEAF